These 26 T cell receptor beta chains came from one sample sequenced in a study of T cell changes during pregnancy in multiple sclerosis. Sequencing used immunoSEQ multiplex PCR; TCRdb keeps in-frame clones, though not all of them. The repertoire includes under 40,000 clones, 90% of them detected once, and around a tenth sits in the top ten. The sample in question was CD8+ T cells from peripheral blood mononuclear cells, obtained before pregnancy. The receptors were gathered from a female donor with multiple sclerosis, enrolled in a pregnancy study.

The chain recombines TRBV5-7 with TRBJ2-2; D is possibly TRBD2 (6 bases). TRBV5-7 is noted as an ORF with a role that remains uncertain. The ends were cut back, 3 bases at V and 1 base at J, with 19 bases in the middle. The CDR3 contains 18 residues. The CDR3 sequence: CASSSWVRLVGNTGELFF. In DNA, the CDR3 is TGTGCCAGCAGCTCGTGGGTTCGACTAGTGGGGAACACCGGGGAGCTGTTTTTT.

This chain links TRBV2 with TRBJ2-5; 7 bases are shared with TRBD1. Trimming removed 2 bases from V and 0 bases from J; junction bases left unmatched: 3. The CDR3 runs 15 residues. Germline loops: CDR1 SNHLY, CDR2 FYNNEI. CDR3 coding DNA: TGTGCCAGCAGTGAATCGGGACAGAACCAAGAGACCCAGTACTTC. Translating it yields CASSESGQNQETQYF.

This chain uses TRBV21-1 with TRBJ2-6; the table calls TRBD1, which could not be checked here. TRBV21-1 is a known pseudogene. The CDR3 is made up of 18 amino acids. The CDR3 is CARESDRGLLLGANVLTF. The DNA of the CDR3 is TGTGCCAGGGAGTCGGACAGGGGGTTACTGTTAGGGGCCAACGTCCTGACTTTC.

The chain employs TRBV2 and TRBJ2-7; no clear D. The CDR3 contains 11 residues. V lost 6 bases to trimming and J lost 6 bases, with 9 bases between them. Germline CDR1 SNHLY, CDR2 FYNNEI. CDR3 sequence (DNA): TGTGCCAGCAGAGACTTGTCCGAGCAGTACTTC. Protein: CASRDLSEQYF.

The chain carries TRBV12-5 and TRBJ1-1, with 7 positions matching TRBD1. The CDR3 covers 17 residues. Looked up from germline, CDR1 is LGHNT and CDR2 is FRNRAP. Unmatched junction bases numbered 9, after V lost 2 bases and J lost 0 bases. The CDR3 bases are TGTGCTAGTGGTTTGCTCTTAACCGGGACAGTGAACACTGAAGCTTTCTTT. Protein product: CASGLLLTGTVNTEAFF.

CDR3 amino acids: CASSLEGLAYEQYF. The CDR3 bases are TGTGCCAGCAGTTTGGAAGGACTCGCCTACGAGCAGTACTTC. The chain is built from TRBV28 and TRBJ2-7, with D possibly being TRBD2 (5 bases). This CDR3 is built from 14 residues. The germline V and J ends were trimmed by 3 bases and 2 bases, with 11 bases remaining between them. Looked up from germline, CDR1 is MDHEN and CDR2 is SYDVKM.

V usage is TRBV6-5 and J usage is TRBJ1-2, with D unresolved. Germline lookup yields CDR1 MNHEY and CDR2 SVGAGI. V was shortened by 0 bases and J by 4 bases, with 12 bases between the two germline ends. The CDR3 totals 15 residues. CDR3 region: CASSYSTVAFYGYTF. Written as DNA, the CDR3 is TGTGCCAGCAGTTACTCGACGGTAGCCTTCTATGGCTACACCTTC.

The chain links TRBV27 to TRBJ2-4; no firm D call. Germline V gene sequence: CDR1 MNHEY, CDR2 SMNVEV (reference sequence). The CDR3 spans 14 residues. With 3 bases removed from V and 7 bases from J, the gap between germline ends came to 13 bases. The CDR3 protein is CASSLLGQANIQYF. The CDR3 coding sequence is TGTGCCAGCAGTTTGTTGGGCCAGGCCAACATTCAGTACTTC.

The chain uses TRBV27 and TRBJ2-2; 12 bases match TRBD2. Germline CDR1 is MNHEY and CDR2 is SMNVEV (reference sequence). Trimming took 6 bases from V and 1 from J; bases not matched to a gene: 9. The CDR3 runs to 18 residues. The CDR3 DNA follows: TGTGCCAGCAGCCACCCTCTAGCGGGAGGGGGGAACACCGGGGAGCTGTTTTTT. The encoded protein is CASSHPLAGGGNTGELFF.

Note on this clone: The same CDR3 is also encoded by other DNA sequences in this sample. CDR3 nucleotide sequence: TGTGCCAGCAGTCCCGGACAGGGGATTTACGAGCAGTACTTC. As protein: CASSPGQGIYEQYF. The chain couples TRBV6-5 to TRBJ2-7; 9 bases match TRBD1. The CDR3 totals 14 residues. V gave up 5 bases and J gave up 4 bases; unmatched junction bases: 6. Germline-derived CDR1 and CDR2 are MNHEY and SVGAGI.

V is TRBV27 and J is TRBJ2-1; 7 bases match TRBD2. Unmatched junction bases numbered 13, after V lost 3 bases and J lost 2 bases. CDR3 length: 18 amino acids. The germline V gene encodes CDR1 MNHEY and CDR2 SMNVEV (reference sequence). Written as DNA, the CDR3 is TGTGCCAGCAGTTTTATCGATACGGGGGGACCCCCCTACAATGAGCAGTTCTTC. The encoded protein is CASSFIDTGGPPYNEQFF.

The chain uses TRBV19 and TRBJ1-1, with D possibly TRBD1 on 5 matching bases. Germline values: CDR1 LNHDA, CDR2 SQIVND (reference sequence). Trimming took 3 bases from V and 2 from J, leaving 7 bases between them. This CDR3 has 13 amino acids. The CDR3 sequence: CASSIRVNTEAFF. Written as DNA, the CDR3 is TGTGCCAGTAGTATCAGGGTTAACACTGAAGCTTTCTTT.

V and J are TRBV4-2 and TRBJ2-2, with D perhaps matching TRBD2 (6 bases). V lost 1 base and J lost 10, with 13 bases in between. Looked up from germline, CDR1 is LGHNA and CDR2 is YNFKEQ. The CDR3 is made up of 14 amino acids. The CDR3 protein is CASSQGDSWAELFF. The CDR3 DNA follows: TGTGCCAGCAGCCAAGGGGACTCCTGGGCGGAGCTGTTTTTT.

The chain recombines TRBV29-1 with TRBJ1-1; weak D call: TRBD1 (6 bases). Deletions cut 1 base from V and 6 bases from J, with 21 bases between. This CDR3 region has 16 residues. CDR1 is SQVTM and CDR2 is ANQGSEA in the germline V gene. The CDR3 reads CSVEVGARGGIAEAFF. CDR3 DNA sequence: TGCAGCGTTGAAGTGGGGGCCCGGGGGGGGATCGCTGAAGCTTTCTTT.

The chain has TRBV30 and TRBJ2-1; TRBD2 might be the D (5 bases). Trimming cost V 0 bases and J 2 bases, with 8 bases left between them. The CDR3 runs to 14 residues. Germline V lookup: CDR1 GTSNPN, CDR2 SVGIG (reference sequence). The CDR3 loop reads CAWSVGRAYNEQFF. CDR3 DNA: TGTGCCTGGAGTGTCGGGCGGGCCTACAATGAGCAGTTCTTC.

This sequence joins TRBV28 and TRBJ1-3, with 9 nucleotides matching TRBD1. V was clipped by 6 bases and J by 4 bases; unmatched bases: 7. CDR1 and CDR2 (germline): MDHEN, SYDVKM. The CDR3 runs 15 residues. DNA for the CDR3: TGTGCCAGCAGGAAGACAGGGGGTCCAGGAAACACCATATATTTT. Amino acids: CASRKTGGPGNTIYF.

This chain joins TRBV4-3 and TRBJ2-7; 9 bases align to TRBD1. The CDR3 totals 15 residues. Germline values: CDR1 LGHNA, CDR2 YSLEER. V was clipped by 2 bases and J by 4 bases; unmatched bases: 6. The CDR3 bases are TGCGCCAGCAGCCAAAGTACAGGGGGCGCATACGAGCAGTACTTC. This translates into CASSQSTGGAYEQYF.

The CDR3 DNA is TGTGCCAGCTCACGTGACAGGGGGCAGCGAGAGACCCAGTACTTC. Amino acid sequence: CASSRDRGQRETQYF. The V and J genes are TRBV18 and TRBJ2-5; 10 bases are a match to TRBD1. The CDR3 length is 15 residues. In germline, CDR1 is KGHSH, CDR2 LQKENI. J was trimmed by 4 bases and V by 4 bases; bases with no gene match: 6.

The chain joins TRBV4-3 to TRBJ1-5; 7 nucleotides match TRBD1. CDR3 length: 17 residues. V trimming: 3 bases; J trimming: 2 bases; junction bases outside the gene matches: 10. Germline V gene data show CDR1 as LGHNA and CDR2 as YSLEER. The CDR3: CASSQNTGDWGNQPQHF. CDR3 sequence (DNA): TGCGCCAGCAGCCAGAATACAGGGGATTGGGGCAATCAGCCCCAGCATTTT.

This clone is classed as medium-sized. The V and J genes are TRBV7-8 and TRBJ2-7, with 7 bases lining up with TRBD1. The trim removed 0 bases at V and 2 bases at J, leaving 4 bases unmatched. Germline V lookup: CDR1 SGHVS, CDR2 FQNEAQ. The CDR3 length is 15 residues. CDR3 sequence (DNA): TGTGCCAGCAGCTTAGCAGTGGACAGGACCTACGAGCAGTACTTC. Amino acid sequence: CASSLAVDRTYEQYF.

V and J are TRBV30 and TRBJ2-7; D is possibly TRBD2 (5 bases). Germline V gene lookup returns CDR1 GTSNPN and CDR2 SVGIG (reference sequence). The V gene lost 2 bases and the J gene lost 5 bases, with 13 bases spanning the gap. The CDR3 has 13 amino acids. The CDR3 region has the DNA TGTGCCTGGAGTAGAGGGTGGCGTGACGAGCAGTACTTC. Its protein is CAWSRGWRDEQYF.

The V call is TRBV7-6, the J call TRBJ2-5; 11 bases align to TRBD2. From germline, CDR1 is SGHVS and CDR2 FNYEAQ. V was pared by 1 base and J by 5 bases, with 6 bases of the junction left unmatched. This CDR3 has 16 residues. This chain's CDR3 is CASSLGGTSGLETQYF. The CDR3 DNA reads as TGTGCCAGCAGCTTAGGAGGGACTAGCGGTCTGGAGACCCAGTACTTC.

This sequence joins TRBV4-2 and TRBJ2-5, with 7 bases aligning to TRBD2. This CDR3 contains 18 residues. In germline, CDR1 is LGHNA, CDR2 YNFKEQ. J was trimmed by 5 bases and V by 0 bases; bases with no gene match: 15. CDR3 loop: CASSQDSSAGEPQETQYF. CDR3 sequence (DNA): TGTGCCAGCAGCCAAGATAGTTCCGCGGGAGAGCCACAGGAGACCCAGTACTTC.

CDR3 DNA sequence: TGTGCCAGCAGCGTAGTGCGGGTTGGGGGGGCCCAGTACTTC. It specifies CASSVVRVGGAQYF. The rearrangement joins TRBV9 to TRBJ2-5; 7 nucleotides match TRBD2. V dropped 0 bases and J dropped 9; count of bases not matched to a gene: 8. Per the germline V gene, CDR1 is SGDLS and CDR2 is YYNGEE. The CDR3 extends over 14 amino acids. The full variable domain, in which reference TRBV9 and TRBJ2-5 provide the parts outside the CDR3, is DSGVTQTPKHLITATGQRVTLRCSPRSGDLSVYWYQQSLDQGLQFLIQYYNGEERAKGNILERFSAQQFPDLHSELNLSSLELGDSALYFCASSVVRVGGAQYFGPGTRLLVL.

This clone was counted once. This chain connects TRBV7-7 to TRBJ2-5, with D perhaps TRBD2 (5 bases). This CDR3 has 13 amino acids. V was trimmed by 4 bases and J by 2 bases, leaving 8 bases between them. Germline assignment: CDR1 SSHAT and CDR2 FNYEAQ (reference sequence). The CDR3 sequence: CASSSGVQETQYF. The CDR3 region has the DNA TGTGCCAGCAGCTCCGGGGTTCAAGAGACCCAGTACTTC.

The V and J genes are TRBV6-5 and TRBJ2-7; possibly TRBD1 for D (6 bases). The CDR3 is 12 amino acids. The V gene's germline CDR1 is MNHEY and CDR2 SVGAGI. Trimming removed 4 bases from V and 5 bases from J, with 9 bases in between. The chain's CDR3 is CASSLTGNEQYF. DNA for the CDR3: TGTGCCAGCAGTTTGACAGGTAACGAGCAGTACTTC.